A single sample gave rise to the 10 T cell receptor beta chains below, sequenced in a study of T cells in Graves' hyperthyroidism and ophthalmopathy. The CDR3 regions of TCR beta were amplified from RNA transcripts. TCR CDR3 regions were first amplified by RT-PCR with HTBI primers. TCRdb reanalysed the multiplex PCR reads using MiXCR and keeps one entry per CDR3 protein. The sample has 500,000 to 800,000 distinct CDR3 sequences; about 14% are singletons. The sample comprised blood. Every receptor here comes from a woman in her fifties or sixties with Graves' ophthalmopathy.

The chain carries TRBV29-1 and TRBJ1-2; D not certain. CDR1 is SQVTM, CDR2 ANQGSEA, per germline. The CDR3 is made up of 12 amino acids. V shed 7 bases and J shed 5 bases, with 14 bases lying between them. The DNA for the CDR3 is TGCAGCGCCGTAACGGGGAGTTATGGCTACACCTTC. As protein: CSAVTGSYGYTF.

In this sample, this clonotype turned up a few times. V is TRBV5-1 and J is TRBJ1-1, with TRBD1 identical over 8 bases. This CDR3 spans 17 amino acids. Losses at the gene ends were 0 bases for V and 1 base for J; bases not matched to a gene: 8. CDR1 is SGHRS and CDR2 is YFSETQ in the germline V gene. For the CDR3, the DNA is TGCGCCAGCAGCTTGGCCTCGACAGGGGCTGCGAACACTGAAGCTTTCTTT. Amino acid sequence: CASSLASTGAANTEAFF.

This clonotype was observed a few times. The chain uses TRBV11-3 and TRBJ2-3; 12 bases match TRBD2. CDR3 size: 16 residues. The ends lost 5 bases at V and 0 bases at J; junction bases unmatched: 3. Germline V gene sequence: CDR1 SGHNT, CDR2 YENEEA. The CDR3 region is CASSNGLAGSTDTQYF. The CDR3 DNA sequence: TGTGCCAGCAGCAACGGACTAGCGGGGAGCACAGATACGCAGTATTTT.

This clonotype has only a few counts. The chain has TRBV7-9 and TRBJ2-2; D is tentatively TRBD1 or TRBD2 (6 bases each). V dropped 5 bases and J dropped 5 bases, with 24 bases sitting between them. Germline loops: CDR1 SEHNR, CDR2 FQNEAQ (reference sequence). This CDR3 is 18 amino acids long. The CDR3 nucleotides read TGTGCCAGCAGCACTGGGGGGTCGCAGGGGCGGAGGACCGGGGAGCTGTTTTTT. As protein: CASSTGGSQGRRTGELFF.

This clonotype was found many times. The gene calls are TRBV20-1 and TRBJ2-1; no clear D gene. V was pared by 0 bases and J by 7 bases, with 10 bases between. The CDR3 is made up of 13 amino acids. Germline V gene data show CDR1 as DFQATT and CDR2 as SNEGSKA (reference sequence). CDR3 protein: CSARESRVNEQFF. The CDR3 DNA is TGCAGTGCTAGAGAATCTAGGGTAAATGAGCAGTTCTTC.

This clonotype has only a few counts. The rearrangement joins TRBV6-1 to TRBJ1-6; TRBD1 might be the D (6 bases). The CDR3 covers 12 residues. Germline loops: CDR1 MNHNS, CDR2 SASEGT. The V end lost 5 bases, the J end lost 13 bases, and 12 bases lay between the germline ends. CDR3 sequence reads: CASSSDRTPLHF. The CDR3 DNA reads TGTGCCAGCAGTTCCGACAGGACGCCCCTCCACTTT.

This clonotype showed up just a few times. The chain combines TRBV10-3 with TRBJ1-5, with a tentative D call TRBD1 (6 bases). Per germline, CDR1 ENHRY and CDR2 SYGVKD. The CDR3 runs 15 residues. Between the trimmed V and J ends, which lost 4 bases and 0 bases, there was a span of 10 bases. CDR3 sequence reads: CAISAGDYSNQPQHF. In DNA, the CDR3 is TGTGCCATCAGTGCAGGGGACTATAGCAATCAGCCCCAGCATTTT.

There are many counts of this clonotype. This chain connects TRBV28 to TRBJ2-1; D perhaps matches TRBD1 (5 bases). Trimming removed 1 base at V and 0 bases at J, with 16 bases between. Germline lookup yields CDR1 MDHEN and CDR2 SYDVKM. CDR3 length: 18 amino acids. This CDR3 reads CASSLYFWGLSSYNEQFF. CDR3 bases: TGTGCCAGCAGTTTATATTTTTGGGGCCTCAGCTCCTACAATGAGCAGTTCTTC. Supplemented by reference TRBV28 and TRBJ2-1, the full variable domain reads DVKVTQSSRYLVKRTGEKVFLECVQDMDHENMFWYRQDPGLGLRLIYFSYDVKMKEKGDIPEGYSVSREKKERFSLILESASTNQTSMYLCASSLYFWGLSSYNEQFFGPGTRLTVL.

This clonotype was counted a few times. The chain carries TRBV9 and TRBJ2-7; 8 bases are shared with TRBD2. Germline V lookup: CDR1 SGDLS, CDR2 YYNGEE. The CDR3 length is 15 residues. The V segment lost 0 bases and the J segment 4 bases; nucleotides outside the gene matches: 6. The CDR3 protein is CASSVDGGRRYEQYF. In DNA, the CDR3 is TGTGCCAGCAGCGTAGATGGCGGGAGGCGGTACGAGCAGTACTTC.

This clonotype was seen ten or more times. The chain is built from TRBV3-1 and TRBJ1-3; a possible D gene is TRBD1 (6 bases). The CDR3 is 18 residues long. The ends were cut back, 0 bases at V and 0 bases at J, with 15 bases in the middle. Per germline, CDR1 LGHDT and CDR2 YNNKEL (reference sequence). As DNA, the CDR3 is TGTGCCAGCAGCCAAGATTTGGGCAGGGGCACCTCTGGAAACACCATATATTTT. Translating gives CASSQDLGRGTSGNTIYF.